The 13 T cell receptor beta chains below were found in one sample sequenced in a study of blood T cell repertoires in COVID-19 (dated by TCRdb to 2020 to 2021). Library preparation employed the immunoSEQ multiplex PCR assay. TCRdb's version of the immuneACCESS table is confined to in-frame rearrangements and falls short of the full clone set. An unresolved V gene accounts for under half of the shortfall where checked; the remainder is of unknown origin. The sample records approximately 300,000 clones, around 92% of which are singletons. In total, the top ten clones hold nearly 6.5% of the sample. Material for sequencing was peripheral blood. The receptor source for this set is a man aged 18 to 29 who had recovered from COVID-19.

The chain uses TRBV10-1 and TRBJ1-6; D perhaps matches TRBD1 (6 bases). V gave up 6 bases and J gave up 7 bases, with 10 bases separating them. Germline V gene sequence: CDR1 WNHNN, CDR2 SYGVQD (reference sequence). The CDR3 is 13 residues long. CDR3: CASRADRNSPLHF. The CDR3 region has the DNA TGCGCCAGCAGAGCGGACAGAAATTCACCCCTCCACTTT.

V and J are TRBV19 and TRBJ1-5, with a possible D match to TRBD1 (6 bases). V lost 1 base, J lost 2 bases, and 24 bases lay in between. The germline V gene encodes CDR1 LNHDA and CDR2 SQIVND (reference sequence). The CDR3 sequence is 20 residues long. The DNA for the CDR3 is TGTGCCAGTAGTATAGCGCCAGGGGCCATCAAGGGTCATGGCAATCAGCCCCAGCATTTT. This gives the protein CASSIAPGAIKGHGNQPQHF.

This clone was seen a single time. The CDR3 DNA reads as TGTGCCAGCAGCAAACAGGGTGGCTACACCTTC. It yields the protein CASSKQGGYTF. The chain joins TRBV21-1 to TRBJ1-2; the table's D call, TRBD1, has no DNA check behind it. TRBV21-1 is a listed pseudogene. This CDR3 is 11 amino acids long.

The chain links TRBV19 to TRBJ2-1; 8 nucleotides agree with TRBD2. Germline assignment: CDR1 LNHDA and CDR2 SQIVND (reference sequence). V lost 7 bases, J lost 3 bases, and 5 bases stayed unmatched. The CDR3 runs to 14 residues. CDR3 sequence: CASTGGTLYNEQFF. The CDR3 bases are TGTGCCAGTACGGGGGGGACCCTCTACAATGAGCAGTTCTTC.

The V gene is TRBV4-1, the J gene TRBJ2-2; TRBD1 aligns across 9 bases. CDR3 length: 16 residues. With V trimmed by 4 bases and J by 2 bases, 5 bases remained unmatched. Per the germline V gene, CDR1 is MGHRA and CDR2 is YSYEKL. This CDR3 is CASSRRTGDNTGELFF. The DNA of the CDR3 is TGCGCCAGCAGCCGCCGGACAGGGGACAACACCGGGGAGCTGTTTTTT.

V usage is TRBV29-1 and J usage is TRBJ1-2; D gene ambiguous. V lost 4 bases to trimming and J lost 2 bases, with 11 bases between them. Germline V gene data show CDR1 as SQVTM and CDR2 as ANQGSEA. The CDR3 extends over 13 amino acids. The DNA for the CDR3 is TGCAGCGTTGTATCCGGGGTGAACTATGGCTACACCTTC. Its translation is CSVVSGVNYGYTF.

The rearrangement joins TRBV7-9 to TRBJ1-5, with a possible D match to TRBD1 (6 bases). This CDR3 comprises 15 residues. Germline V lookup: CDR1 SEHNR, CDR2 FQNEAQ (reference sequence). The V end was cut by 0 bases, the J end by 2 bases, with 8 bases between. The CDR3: CASSLAGGGNQPQHF. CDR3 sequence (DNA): TGTGCCAGCAGCTTAGCAGGGGGAGGCAATCAGCCCCAGCATTTT. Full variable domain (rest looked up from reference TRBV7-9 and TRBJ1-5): DTGVSQNPRHKITKRGQNVTFRCDPISEHNRLYWYRQTLGQGPEFLTYFQNEAQLEKSRLLSDRFSAERPKGSFSTLEIQRTEQGDSAMYLCASSLAGGGNQPQHFGDGTRLSIL.

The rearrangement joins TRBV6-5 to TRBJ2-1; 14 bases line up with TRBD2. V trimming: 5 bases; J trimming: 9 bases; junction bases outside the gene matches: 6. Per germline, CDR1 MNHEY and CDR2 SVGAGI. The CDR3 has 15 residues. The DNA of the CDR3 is TGTGCCAGCAGTAGCGGGACTAGCGGGAGTGGTGAGCAGTTCTTC. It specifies CASSSGTSGSGEQFF.

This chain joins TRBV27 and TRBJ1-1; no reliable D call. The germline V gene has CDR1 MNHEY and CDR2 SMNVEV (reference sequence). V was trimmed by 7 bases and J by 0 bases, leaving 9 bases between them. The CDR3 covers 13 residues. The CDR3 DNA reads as TGTGCCAGCAATGGCGGGATGAACACTGAAGCTTTCTTT. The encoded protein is CASNGGMNTEAFF.

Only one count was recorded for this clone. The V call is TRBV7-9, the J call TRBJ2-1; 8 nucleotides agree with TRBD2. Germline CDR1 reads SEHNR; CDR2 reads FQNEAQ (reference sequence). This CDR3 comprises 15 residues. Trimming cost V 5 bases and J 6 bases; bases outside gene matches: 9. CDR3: CASSLLAGGINEQFF. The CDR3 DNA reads TGTGCCAGCAGCCTTCTCGCGGGAGGTATCAATGAGCAGTTCTTC. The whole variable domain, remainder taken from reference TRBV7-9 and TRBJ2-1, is DTGVSQNPRHKITKRGQNVTFRCDPISEHNRLYWYRQTLGQGPEFLTYFQNEAQLEKSRLLSDRFSAERPKGSFSTLEIQRTEQGDSAMYLCASSLLAGGINEQFFGPGTRLTVL.

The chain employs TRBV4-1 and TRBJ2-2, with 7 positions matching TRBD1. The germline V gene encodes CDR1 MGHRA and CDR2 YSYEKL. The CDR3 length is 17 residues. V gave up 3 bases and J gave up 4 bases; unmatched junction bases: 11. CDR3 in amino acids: CASSHEPRQGRTGELFF. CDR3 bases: TGCGCCAGCAGCCATGAACCCCGACAGGGCCGCACCGGGGAGCTGTTTTTT.

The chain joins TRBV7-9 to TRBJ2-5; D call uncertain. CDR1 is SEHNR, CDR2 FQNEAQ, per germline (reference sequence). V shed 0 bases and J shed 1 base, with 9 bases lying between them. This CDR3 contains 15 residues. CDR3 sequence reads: CASSLASIAQETQYF. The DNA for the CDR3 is TGTGCCAGCAGCTTAGCGTCCATAGCCCAAGAGACCCAGTACTTC.

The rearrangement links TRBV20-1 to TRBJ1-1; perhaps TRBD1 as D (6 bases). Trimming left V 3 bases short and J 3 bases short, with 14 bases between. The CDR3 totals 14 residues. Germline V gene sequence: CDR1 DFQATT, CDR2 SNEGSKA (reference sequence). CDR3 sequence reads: CSASIRGSDTEAFF. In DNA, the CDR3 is TGCAGTGCTAGTATCAGGGGATCGGACACTGAAGCTTTCTTT.